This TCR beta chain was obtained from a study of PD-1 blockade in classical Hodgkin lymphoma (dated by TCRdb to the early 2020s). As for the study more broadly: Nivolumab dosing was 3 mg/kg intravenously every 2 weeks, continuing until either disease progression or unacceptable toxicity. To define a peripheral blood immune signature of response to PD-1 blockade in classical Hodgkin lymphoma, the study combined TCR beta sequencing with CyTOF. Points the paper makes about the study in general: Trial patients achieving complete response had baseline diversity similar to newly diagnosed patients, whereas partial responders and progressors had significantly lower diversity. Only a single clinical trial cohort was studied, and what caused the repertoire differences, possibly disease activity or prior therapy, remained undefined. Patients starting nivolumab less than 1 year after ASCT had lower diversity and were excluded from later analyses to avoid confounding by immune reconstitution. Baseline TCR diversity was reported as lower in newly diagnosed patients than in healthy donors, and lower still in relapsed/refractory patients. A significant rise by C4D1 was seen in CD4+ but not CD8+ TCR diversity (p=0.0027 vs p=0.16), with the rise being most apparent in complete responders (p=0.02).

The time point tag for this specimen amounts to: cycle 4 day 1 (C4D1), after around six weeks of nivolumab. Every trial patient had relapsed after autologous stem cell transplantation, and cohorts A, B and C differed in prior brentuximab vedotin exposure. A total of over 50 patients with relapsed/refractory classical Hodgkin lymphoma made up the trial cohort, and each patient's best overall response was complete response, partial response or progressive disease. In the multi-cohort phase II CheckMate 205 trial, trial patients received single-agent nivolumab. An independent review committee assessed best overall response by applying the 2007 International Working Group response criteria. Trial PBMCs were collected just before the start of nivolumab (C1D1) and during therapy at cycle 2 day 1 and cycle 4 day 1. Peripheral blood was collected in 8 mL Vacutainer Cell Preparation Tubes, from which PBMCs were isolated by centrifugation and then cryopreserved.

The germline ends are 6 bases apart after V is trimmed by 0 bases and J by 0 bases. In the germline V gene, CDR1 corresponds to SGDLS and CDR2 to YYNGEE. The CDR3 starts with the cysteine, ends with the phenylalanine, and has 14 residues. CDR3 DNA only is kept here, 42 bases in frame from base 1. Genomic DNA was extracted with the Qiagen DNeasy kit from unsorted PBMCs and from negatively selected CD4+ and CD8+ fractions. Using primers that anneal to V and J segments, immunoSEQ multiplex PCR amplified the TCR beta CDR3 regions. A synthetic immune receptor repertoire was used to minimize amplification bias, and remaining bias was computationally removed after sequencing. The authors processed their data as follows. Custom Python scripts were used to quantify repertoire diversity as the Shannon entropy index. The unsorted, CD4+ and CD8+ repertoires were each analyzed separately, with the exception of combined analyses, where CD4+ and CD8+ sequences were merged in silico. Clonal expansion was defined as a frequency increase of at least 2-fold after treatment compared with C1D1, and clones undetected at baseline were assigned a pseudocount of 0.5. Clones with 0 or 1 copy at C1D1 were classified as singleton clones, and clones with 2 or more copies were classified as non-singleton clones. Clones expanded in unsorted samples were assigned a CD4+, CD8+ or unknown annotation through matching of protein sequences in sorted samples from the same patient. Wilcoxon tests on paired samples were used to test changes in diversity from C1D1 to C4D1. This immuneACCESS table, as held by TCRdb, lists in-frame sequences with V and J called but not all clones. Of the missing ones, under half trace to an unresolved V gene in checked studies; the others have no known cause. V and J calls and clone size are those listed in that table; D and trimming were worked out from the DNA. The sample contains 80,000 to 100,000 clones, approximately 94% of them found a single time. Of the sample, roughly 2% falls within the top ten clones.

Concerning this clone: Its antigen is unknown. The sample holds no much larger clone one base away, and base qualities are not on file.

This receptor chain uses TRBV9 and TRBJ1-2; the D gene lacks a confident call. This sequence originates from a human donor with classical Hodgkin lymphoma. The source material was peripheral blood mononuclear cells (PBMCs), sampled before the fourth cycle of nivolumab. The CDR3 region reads CASSVVGANYGYTF. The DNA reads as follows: TGTGCCAGCAGCGTAGTTGGGGCTAACTATGGCTACACCTTC.